This TCR beta chain appears in the sequencing data of a study of STAT5B mutations in CD4+ large granular lymphocyte leukemia. Study-wide findings and caveats: 8/27 top patient clones versus 2/35 control clones were TRBV06-family.

In the source study's methods: Productive clonotypes were detectable down to 2.59 x 10-5 frequency. Some clones are missing from TCRdb's copy, which holds only in-frame ones; the method was immunoSEQ multiplex PCR. V, J and clone size reflect that table, while D and trimming were determined from the DNA. This sample has 31,000 or so clones; less than 90% occur once, and the top ten carry about 0.41%. About this clone: Its target is not known.

Controls came from buffy coats of healthy blood donors. The germline V gene has CDR1 SGHRS and CDR2 YFSETQ. The V end lost 0 bases, the J end lost 1 base, and 8 bases lay between the germline ends. This CDR3 spans 15 amino acids. The chain links TRBV5-1 to TRBJ1-3; no clear D gene. Sequenced sample: CD4+ T cells from blood buffy coats. The receptor comes from a human donor in good health. The CDR3 region is CASSLEGVSGNTIYF. The CDR3 nucleotides read TGCGCCAGCAGCTTGGAAGGAGTTTCTGGAAACACCATATATTTT. Full variable domain (missing parts from reference TRBV5-1 and TRBJ1-3): KAGVTQTPRYLIKTRGQQVTLSCSPISGHRSVSWYQQTPGQGLQFLFEYFSETQRNKGNFPGRFSGRQFSNSRSEMNVSTLELGDSALYLCASSLEGVSGNTIYFGEGSWLTVV.